This T cell receptor (beta chain) is from a study of OX40 agonist ivuxolimab in advanced cancers. Study-wide context: Ivuxolimab was an agonistic, fully human IgG2 monoclonal antibody directed against OX40 (CD134), a costimulatory receptor. Intravenous ivuxolimab was administered to patients every 2 weeks at six dose levels: 0.01, 0.1, 0.3, 1.5, 3 and 10 mg/kg. Among the roughly 50 dose-escalation patients, around 20 had hepatocellular carcinoma, roughly 15 melanoma, 9 renal cell carcinoma and 9 head and neck cancer. In the dose-escalation cohort, approximately 83% of patients were male, and the mean age was roughly 60 years with a range of 23 to 79. Patients were allowed to have had prior anti-PD-1, anti-PD-L1 or anti-CTLA-4 therapy, and 40% to 45% of the dose-escalation patients had been treated with checkpoint inhibitors. Partial responses occurred in three dose-escalation patients: two with cutaneous melanoma and one with hepatocellular carcinoma. Peripheral TCRbeta sequencing aimed to test whether ivuxolimab altered TCR sequence diversity and caused clonal T-cell expansion. The paper describes the monotherapy dose-escalation part (N of about 57 patients) of the phase I trial of ivuxolimab. Study-level results and caveats: At doses of 0.1 to 3.0 mg/kg, clonal expansion of both CD4+ and CD8+ blood T cells was observed from baseline to week 6. Partial responders in the 0.1-3.0 mg/kg groups had among the lowest normalized peripheral clonal expansion, especially among CD8+ T cells. Low levels of normalized T-cell clonal expansion were also shown by some nonresponding patients. On average, CD8+ T cells showed more expanded clones than CD4+ T cells after ivuxolimab. Which antigens the clonally expanded peripheral T cells were specific for was not determined.

To note about this clone: It has no known antigen specificity. No base-level quality is on record; no much larger clone is a single base apart.

A distance of 3 bases separates the germline ends of V and J, which lose 0 bases and 3 bases respectively. The germline V gene encodes CDR1 SGHAT and CDR2 FQNNGV. Inclusive of the bounding cysteine and phenylalanine, the CDR3 is 13 residues long. Here the CDR3 DNA is all that survives: 39 bases in frame from base 1. The trial excluded patients who had a history of autoimmune disease or who were on systemic immunosuppression. Peripheral blood for TCR sequencing was collected from all dose cohorts at baseline, on cycle 4 day 1, and on cycle 7 day 1. The samples were taken from a phase I, first-in-human, multicenter, open-label dose-escalation trial of ivuxolimab. The trial enrolled adults with locally advanced or metastatic head and neck squamous cell, hepatocellular, melanoma or renal cell carcinoma. Before TCR sequencing, CD4+ and CD8+ T cells were separately sorted from peripheral blood. For sequencing of the TCRbeta CDR3 region, genomic DNA was extracted from the sorted cells. TCRbeta CDR3 regions were sequenced using the immunoSEQ Assay. This is the immuneACCESS table as TCRdb keeps it, with only in-frame sequences that have V and J called. A part of the clones is gone; compared with another copy, unresolved V genes explain less than half, and the rest is unexplained. The sample table holds roughly 48,000 clones, of which roughly 85% were seen once. The ten largest clones take up 7.9% of the sample.

Sample: CD4+ or CD8+ T cells sorted from blood, taken in a trial of the OX40 agonist ivuxolimab. The chain joins TRBV11-2 to TRBJ1-5; too little of a D gene remains to name it. The receptor comes from an adult with an advanced solid tumor such as melanoma, head and neck, liver or kidney cancer. For the CDR3, the sequence is CASSLDVNQPQHF. The DNA is as follows: TGTGCCAGCAGCTTAGATGTCAATCAGCCCCAGCATTTT.